These 25 T cell receptor beta chains were sequenced from one sample in a study of blood T cells in healthy people across ages. Together with a sample-barcoded 5' primer, a J-beta primer mix was included in a second PCR lasting roughly 6 to 12 cycles. TCRdb independently ran MiXCR on the 5' RACE reads; one entry per CDR3 protein. This table holds over a million distinct CDR3 sequences, over 35% found once. The specimen sequenced was blood. The receptors come from a woman aged 55 to 70 in good health.

A few counts support this clonotype. V usage is TRBV6-6 and J usage is TRBJ2-7, with TRBD2 identical over 9 bases. Germline CDR1 is MNHNY and CDR2 is SVGAGI (reference sequence). CDR3 length: 16 amino acids. V dropped 6 bases and J dropped 7; count of bases not matched to a gene: 16. DNA of the CDR3: TGTGCCAGCAGCGCTAGCGGGGTATACTCCTACAATGAGCAGTACTTC. Translated: CASSASGVYSYNEQYF.

This clonotype has just a few counts. CDR3 DNA: TGTGCCAGCAGCTTAACAGGGGGACTTAACTATGGCTACACCTTC. Translated, it gives CASSLTGGLNYGYTF. The J gene is TRBJ1-2, the V gene TRBV12-3 or TRBV12-4; 8 nucleotides match TRBD1. There are 15 residues in the CDR3. J lost 1 base, V lost 6 bases, and 7 bases had no gene match.

This clonotype turned up a few times. V is TRBV12-3 or TRBV12-4 and J is TRBJ1-5; 10 positions match TRBD1. V trimming: 3 bases; J trimming: 5 bases; junction bases outside the gene matches: 7. CDR3 size: 16 residues. Here the CDR3 DNA reads TGTGCCAGCAGTTTTGGGGACAGGGGTTTAGATCAGCCCCAGCATTTT. Its translation is CASSFGDRGLDQPQHF.

V gene TRBV20-1 combines with J gene TRBJ2-7; 9 nucleotides agree with TRBD1. The CDR3 is made up of 14 amino acids. Germline V gene lookup returns CDR1 DFQATT and CDR2 SNEGSKA (reference sequence). J gave up 3 bases and V 0 bases, and 3 bases lay outside the gene matches. In DNA form, the CDR3 reads TGCAGTGCTAGAGATGCGGGACAGGGCTACGAGCAGTACTTC. Protein product: CSARDAGQGYEQYF.

The CDR3: CASSEENRALRYGYTF. The CDR3, as DNA: TGTGCCAGCAGTGAAGAGAACAGGGCCCTACGCTATGGCTACACCTTC. The rearrangement links TRBV2 to TRBJ1-2; D might be TRBD1 (6 bases). The CDR3 is 16 amino acids. V lost 1 base and J lost 4, with 16 bases in between. CDR1 and CDR2 (germline): SNHLY, FYNNEI.

The V call is TRBV5-1, the J call TRBJ1-2, with D uncertain. Germline CDR1 and CDR2: SGHRS and YFSETQ. The CDR3 runs to 13 residues. Deletions cut 5 bases from V and 4 bases from J, with 12 bases between. CDR3 nucleotide sequence: TGCGCCAGCAGACAGACATGGACCTATGGCTACACCTTC. Encoded protein: CASRQTWTYGYTF.

This clonotype was seen a handful of times. The chain carries TRBV6-5 and TRBJ1-1; D remains unclear. CDR3 length equals 14 residues. CDR1 is MNHEY, CDR2 SVGAGI, per germline. The V end was cut by 5 bases, the J end by 1 base, with 11 bases between. The CDR3 DNA reads TGTGCCAGCAGTGCCAGGCGCCAGAACACTGAAGCTTTCTTT. Translated, it gives CASSARRQNTEAFF.

Regarding this clonotype: A read error may explain this, as a much larger clone is one base away. The chain joins TRBV9 to TRBJ2-7; the match to TRBD1 covers 10 bases. V lost 4 bases to trimming and J lost 7 bases; unmatched junction nucleotides: 17. The CDR3 is made up of 17 amino acids. Looked up from germline, CDR1 is SGDLS and CDR2 is YYNGEE. The CDR3 bases are TGTGCCAGCAGCTCCCGGGACAGGGGAAGCTCCTACAATGAGCAGTACTTC. It encodes CASSSRDRGSSYNEQYF. Combining the CDR3 with reference TRBV9 and TRBJ2-7 gives the whole variable domain DSGVTQTPKHLITATGQRVTLRCSPRSGDLSVYWYQQSLDQGLQFLIQYYNGEERAKGNILERFSAQQFPDLHSELNLSSLELGDSALYFCASSSRDRGSSYNEQYFGPGTRLTVT.

In this sample, this clonotype turned up many times. The chain joins TRBV20-1 to TRBJ1-5; 7 bases line up with TRBD1. Germline-derived CDR1 and CDR2 are DFQATT and SNEGSKA (reference sequence). Trimming removed 1 base from V and 5 bases from J; junction bases left unmatched: 5. The CDR3 runs 14 residues. The CDR3 region is CSARAGQKDQPQHF. DNA for the CDR3: TGCAGTGCTAGAGCGGGACAGAAAGATCAGCCCCAGCATTTT.

The V gene is TRBV7-9, the J gene TRBJ2-7; 10 bases align to TRBD2. From germline, CDR1 is SEHNR and CDR2 FQNEAQ (reference sequence). There are 16 residues in the CDR3. V lost 4 bases to trimming and J lost 4 bases; unmatched junction nucleotides: 10. The CDR3 nucleotides read TGTGCCAGCAGCTCCACGCCGGGACTAGCGCATTACGAGCAGTACTTC. Residues: CASSSTPGLAHYEQYF.

The J gene is TRBJ2-5, the V gene TRBV10-3; D unresolved. This CDR3 has 13 amino acids. Trimming took 2 bases from V and 9 from J, leaving 13 bases between them. From germline, CDR1 is ENHRY and CDR2 SYGVKD. The CDR3 loop reads CAISEAVDWAQYF. The CDR3 DNA is TGTGCCATCAGTGAGGCCGTGGATTGGGCCCAGTACTTC.

There are a few counts of this clonotype. The V call is TRBV11-2, the J call TRBJ1-4; no definite D call. CDR1 SGHAT and CDR2 FQNNGV come from the germline V gene. CDR3 length equals 16 residues. V lost 1 base and J lost 7, with 16 bases in between. CDR3 DNA sequence: TGTGCCAGCAGCTTAGGAATCTCGAAAAGCATTGAAAAACTGTTTTTT. This codes for CASSLGISKSIEKLFF.

The genes are TRBV7-6 and TRBJ2-3; 7 bases map to TRBD1. This CDR3 comprises 16 residues. Trimming at V came to 5 bases and at J to 4 bases, leaving 12 bases not matched to a gene. The germline V gene has CDR1 SGHVS and CDR2 FNYEAQ. This chain's CDR3 is CASSTYRGGAPDTQYF. CDR3 sequence (DNA): TGTGCCAGCAGCACCTACAGGGGTGGGGCACCAGATACGCAGTATTTT.

This clonotype was observed a single time. The DNA of the CDR3 is TGTGCCAGCAGTGAAGGGGCTACCCTCAATGAGCAGTTCTTC. Its translation: CASSEGATLNEQFF. This chain joins TRBV2 and TRBJ2-1, with D uncertain. Germline values: CDR1 SNHLY, CDR2 FYNNEI. The CDR3 loop spans 14 amino acids. V was clipped by 1 base and J by 6 bases, with 10 bases between them.

The chain joins TRBV5-1 to TRBJ2-2, with D possibly TRBD2 on 5 matching bases. The germline V and J ends were trimmed by 1 base and 0 bases, with 7 bases remaining between them. This CDR3 region has 15 residues. The germline V gene encodes CDR1 SGHRS and CDR2 YFSETQ. The DNA for the CDR3 is TGCGCCAGCAGCTTGCTGACTACGAACACCGGGGAGCTGTTTTTT. This translates into CASSLLTTNTGELFF.

This chain connects TRBV28 to TRBJ2-1; D not certain. Germline V lookup: CDR1 MDHEN, CDR2 SYDVKM. Deletions cut 6 bases from V and 10 bases from J, with 16 bases between. CDR3 length: 13 residues. The chain's CDR3 is CASSRLAPGEQFF. DNA of the CDR3: TGTGCCAGCAGCCGCCTGGCCCCCGGAGAGCAGTTCTTC.

In its sample, this clonotype was seen a few times. J is TRBJ2-1 and V is TRBV28; no firm D call. V was pared by 1 base and J by 9 bases, with 7 bases between. Per germline, CDR1 MDHEN and CDR2 SYDVKM. The CDR3 extends over 12 amino acids. CDR3 nucleotide sequence: TGTGCCAGCAGTTTATCCACGGGTGAGCAGTTCTTC. Translated: CASSLSTGEQFF.

The CDR3 nucleotides are TGTGCCACCAGCAGTCGTCGGGGTAGCACAGATACGCAGTATTTT. Its protein product is CATSSRRGSTDTQYF. The chain is built from TRBV15 and TRBJ2-3, with D perhaps TRBD2 (5 bases). V lost 3 bases and J lost 0, with 10 bases in between. Germline CDR1 and CDR2: LNHNV and YYDKDF (reference sequence). The CDR3 extends over 15 amino acids.

The V and J genes are TRBV21-1 and TRBJ2-7. TRBV21-1 is classified as a pseudogene. CDR3 length: 14 residues. CDR3 protein: CASSKDPTTYEQYF. CDR3 nucleotide sequence: TGTGCCAGCAGCAAAGACCCAACCACCTACGAGCAGTACTTC.

The chain uses TRBV10-3 and TRBJ1-3, with D uncertain. V was shortened by 5 bases and J by 1 base, with 3 bases between the two germline ends. The CDR3 extends over 12 amino acids. Germline loops: CDR1 ENHRY, CDR2 SYGVKD. The CDR3 spells CAISPSGNTIYF. Here the CDR3 DNA reads TGTGCCATCAGTCCATCTGGAAACACCATATATTTT.

As for this clonotype: One junction end disagrees with the germline gene, perhaps due to a read error. This chain links TRBV7-3 with TRBJ1-1; TRBD1 matches 9 bases. Germline CDR1 SGHTA, CDR2 FQGTGA. The CDR3 has 15 residues. CDR3: CASSLTGGLNTVAFF. Written as DNA, the CDR3 is TGTGCCAGCAGCCTCACAGGGGGCTTGAACACTGTAGCTTTCTTT.

With respect to this clonotype: One end of the junction fails to match germline, which may point to a read error. The V gene is TRBV27, the J gene TRBJ2-1; 9 positions match TRBD2. The CDR3 totals 16 residues. CDR1 is MNHEY, CDR2 SMNVEV, per germline (reference sequence). The CDR3 reads CASSQLAGDAYIEQFF. The CDR3 bases are TGTGCCAGCAGTCAGTTAGCGGGAGACGCCTACATTGAGCAGTTCTTC.

This clonotype was detected only a few times. The J gene is TRBJ2-2, the V gene TRBV3-1, with TRBD2 as a possible D gene (5 bases). V was cut by 3 bases and J by 0 bases, with 8 bases left in between. The CDR3 contains 15 residues. From germline, CDR1 is LGHDT and CDR2 YNNKEL (reference sequence). Here the CDR3 reads CASSQGSTNTGELFF. CDR3 DNA sequence: TGTGCCAGCAGCCAGGGGAGCACGAACACCGGGGAGCTGTTTTTT.

This clonotype was detected ten times or more. The rearrangement uses TRBV3-1 and TRBJ2-7, with 7 bases identical to TRBD1. CDR1 is LGHDT, CDR2 YNNKEL, per germline (reference sequence). The CDR3 extends over 12 amino acids. After removal of 0 bases from V and 10 bases from J, the junction contained 3 bases not matched to a gene. The CDR3 is CASSQETGPQYF. The CDR3 DNA follows: TGTGCCAGCAGCCAAGAGACAGGGCCTCAGTACTTC.

This clonotype was counted a single time. The chain carries TRBV2 and TRBJ2-1, with 7 bases fitting TRBD1. With the DNA end fitting TRBJ2-7 better, the J assignment may be wrong. The CDR3 contains 13 residues. Germline CDR1 reads SNHLY; CDR2 reads FYNNEI. The CDR3 DNA follows: TGTGCCACCGCCCGAGGGGGCATCTACGAGCAGTACTTC. Encoded protein: CATARGGIYEQYF.